Included here is one T cell receptor beta chain sequence, with context. The CDR3 consists of 12 residues. V gave up 1 base and J gave up 2 bases, with 3 bases separating them. CDR1 is LGHNT and CDR2 is FRNRAP in the germline V gene. Assay: immunoSEQ multiplex PCR; the TCRdb copy retains only in-frame clones and omits some. The data hold about 52,000 clones, with approximately 96% observed a single time. The sample belongs to a study of T cells after somatic rescue of genetic block. This clonotype originated in a child under two years old. The chain couples TRBV12-5 to TRBJ2-7; D remains unclear. The sample was peripheral blood mononuclear cells (PBMCs). CDR3 coding DNA: TGTGCTAGTGGTTTGGGGCCCTACGAGCAGTACTTC. Its translation is CASGLGPYEQYF. Full variable domain (outside the CDR3, taken from reference TRBV12-5 and TRBJ2-7): DARVTQTPRHKVTEMGQEVTMRCQPILGHNTVFWYRQTMMQGLELLAYFRNRAPLDDSGMPKDRFSAEMPDATLATLKIQPSEPRDSAVYFCASGLGPYEQYFGPGTRLTVT.